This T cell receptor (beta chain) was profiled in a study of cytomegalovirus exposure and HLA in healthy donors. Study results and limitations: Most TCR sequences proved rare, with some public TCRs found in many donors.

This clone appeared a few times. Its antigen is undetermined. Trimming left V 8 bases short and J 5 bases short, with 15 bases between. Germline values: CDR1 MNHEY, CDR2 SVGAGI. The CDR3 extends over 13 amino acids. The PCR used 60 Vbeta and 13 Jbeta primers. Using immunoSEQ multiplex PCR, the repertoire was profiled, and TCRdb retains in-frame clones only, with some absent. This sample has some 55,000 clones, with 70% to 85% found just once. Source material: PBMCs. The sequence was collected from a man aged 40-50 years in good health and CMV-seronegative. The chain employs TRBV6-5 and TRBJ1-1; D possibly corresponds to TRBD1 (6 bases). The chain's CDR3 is CASFAGVVTEAFF. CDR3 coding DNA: TGTGCCAGCTTTGCAGGGGTGGTGACTGAAGCTTTCTTT.